A selection of T cell receptor beta chains follows, all from one sample in a study of ipilimumab plus nivolumab after autologous stem cell transplantation. Repertoires were generated with immunoSEQ multiplex PCR, while TCRdb's copy carries only in-frame clones and drops some. This sample yields some 46,000 clones, of which 70% to 90% are seen a single time; approximately 0.82% belongs to the top ten. The sample was PBMCs, taken in a trial of ipilimumab plus nivolumab as post-transplant consolidation. Every receptor here comes from a male donor with multiple myeloma. The CDR3 runs from the conserved cysteine through the conserved F or W. The D gene is left open where the match is weak. Where a row states a size, it is once, few, many or the class of an expanded clone; other rows omit it.

d_call j_call clone_size v_call cdr3_nt cdr3_aa
TRBD2 TRBJ2-1 NA TRBV7-3 TGTGCCAGCAGCCTCGGGACTAGCGGGACCAATGAGCAGTTCTTC CASSLGTSGTNEQFF
TRBD1 TRBJ1-5 NA TRBV5-1 TGCGCCACCTCGGACAGGGCGACCAATCAGCCCCAGCATTTT CATSDRATNQPQHF
NA TRBJ1-5 NA TRBV19 TGTGCCAGTAGTAGCCCCGGGGTGGACAATCAGCCCCAGCATTTT CASSSPGVDNQPQHF
TRBD1 TRBJ1-5 NA TRBV27 TGTGCCAGCAGTTTGACAGGGGGCGGTCAGCCCCAGCATTTT CASSLTGGGQPQHF
NA TRBJ1-2 NA TRBV7-2 TGTGCCAGCAGCTTACAGCTCTCTGGCTACACCTTC CASSLQLSGYTF
TRBD1 TRBJ2-7 once TRBV7-2 TGTGCCAGCAGCCCGGACAGGGTTCGGTACGAGCAGTACTTC CASSPDRVRYEQYF
TRBD2 TRBJ2-2 NA TRBV6-5 TGTGCCAGCAGTGGCCGGGGGGACTCCGGGGAGCTGTTTTTT CASSGRGDSGELFF
NA TRBJ2-2 NA TRBV7-6 TGTGCCAGCAGCATTTCCCGGGACACCCAGACCACCGGGGAGCTGTTTTTT CASSISRDTQTTGELFF
NA TRBJ2-3 NA TRBV6-1 TGTGCCAGCGACGGCGGTACAGATACGCAGTATTTT CASDGGTDTQYF
NA TRBJ2-3 NA TRBV4-1 TGCGCCAGCAGCCGAAGTGGTGGAGGGTCCGCGGGAGATACGCAGTATTTT CASSRSGGGSAGDTQYF
NA TRBJ1-1 NA TRBV19 TGTGCCAGTACCAACCCGCCCTTTGAGCTGGGACGCATGAACACTGAAGCTTTCTTT CASTNPPFELGRMNTEAFF
NA TRBJ1-3 NA TRBV30 TGTGCCTGGAGTGCTAACTCTGGAAACACCATATATTTT CAWSANSGNTIYF
TRBD1 TRBJ1-5 NA TRBV27 TGTGCCAGCAGTCAAAAGGACAGGGGGTACAATCAGCCCCAGCATTTT CASSQKDRGYNQPQHF
TRBD2 TRBJ2-7 NA TRBV2 TGTGCCAGCAAACCTAAGGTAGGACTAGCGGGCTCCTACGAGCAGTACTTC CASKPKVGLAGSYEQYF
NA TRBJ1-5 few TRBV11-2 TGTGCCAGCAGCTTAGAGGGAGGCGGGCAGCCCCAGCATTTT CASSLEGGGQPQHF
NA TRBJ2-7 once TRBV30 TGTGCCTGGCGAGGGGGGGCAGGGTTCTCCTACGAGCAGTACTTC CAWRGGAGFSYEQYF
NA TRBJ1-1 NA TRBV6-5 TGTGCGGTCTACAGGGCTCGGGGCACTGAAGCTTTCTTT CAVYRARGTEAFF
NA TRBJ1-6 NA TRBV6-5 TGTGCCAGCAGTTACTCGTTGATGACCCTAGATTCACCCCTCCACTTT CASSYSLMTLDSPLHF
NA TRBJ1-5 NA TRBV4-1 TGCGCCAGCAGGCACATTGGGCGAGGGATCCTCAATCAGCCCCAGCATTTT CASRHIGRGILNQPQHF
NA TRBJ2-2 NA TRBV7-2 TGTGCCAGCAGCCCCCGCGGCACGAACACCGGGGAGCTGTTTTTT CASSPRGTNTGELFF
NA TRBJ1-3 NA TRBV5-1 TGCGCCAGCAGCTTGGGAGGGCGCTCTGGAAACACCATATATTTT CASSLGGRSGNTIYF
NA TRBJ2-7 NA TRBV28 TGTGCCAGCACCCAGGGTTCGTCCTACGAGCAGTACTTC CASTQGSSYEQYF
NA TRBJ1-1 once TRBV5-1 TGCGCCAGCAGCCTTGACAGGCCTTCGAACACTGAAGCTTTCTTT CASSLDRPSNTEAFF
NA TRBJ2-3 NA TRBV7-3 TGTGCCAGCAGCTTATGGGGCGGATCCACAGATACGCAGTATTTT CASSLWGGSTDTQYF
NA TRBJ1-1 NA TRBV7-2 TGTGCCAGCAGCTCCTCATCTATGAACACTGAAGCTTTCTTT CASSSSSMNTEAFF
NA TRBJ2-7 NA TRBV19 TGTGCCAGTAGTAACCAGTACCCTTACGACGAGCAGTACTTC CASSNQYPYDEQYF
TRBD2 TRBJ2-7 NA TRBV7-9 TGTGCCAGCAGCTACCCTGGGGGGGGACTTAACTACGAGCAGTACTTC CASSYPGGGLNYEQYF
NA TRBJ1-3 NA TRBV30 TGTGCCTGGAAACAGGACTCTGGAAACACCATATATTTT CAWKQDSGNTIYF
TRBD1 TRBJ2-2 NA TRBV27 TGTGCCAGCTGTTACGGACAGGGATGCACCGGGGAGCTGTTTTTT CASCYGQGCTGELFF
NA TRBJ2-3 NA TRBV6-1 TGTGCCAGCAGCAGCACAGGGACGAACACAGATACGCAGTATTTT CASSSTGTNTDTQYF
NA TRBJ2-1 NA TRBV7-9 TGTGCCAGCAGCCCGGGACCTTACAATGAGCAGTTCTTC CASSPGPYNEQFF
NA TRBJ2-5 NA TRBV7-2 TGTGCCAGCAGCTTAGCGGCAGGTACGGGTGAGCAGTACTTC CASSLAAGTGEQYF
NA TRBJ1-2 NA TRBV4-1 TGCGCCAGCAGCCAAAGCCGGGAGACAGATTATGGCTACACCTTC CASSQSRETDYGYTF
TRBD1 TRBJ2-2 NA TRBV5-1 TGCGCCAGCAGCTCTCCGACAGGGTCGGGCACCGGGGAGCTGTTTTTT CASSSPTGSGTGELFF
TRBD2 TRBJ2-4 NA TRBV30 TGTGCCTGGAGTGTAGCAGCGGGGGACATTCAGTACTTC CAWSVAAGDIQYF
NA TRBJ1-2 NA TRBV5-1 TGCGCCAGCAGCTTTTCCGGGGGGGCGGATGGCTATGGCTACACCTTC CASSFSGGADGYGYTF
TRBD1 TRBJ1-2 NA TRBV27 TGTGCCAGCGGATGGGACAGGTCGGACTATGGCTACACCTTC CASGWDRSDYGYTF
NA TRBJ1-2 NA TRBV27 TGTGCCAGCAGTTTAGGGAGGGGGACTTATGGCTACACCTTC CASSLGRGTYGYTF
TRBD1 TRBJ1-2 NA TRBV7-9 TGTGCCAGCAGCAACGACAGGGTCCTACTCCCATATGGCTACACCTTC CASSNDRVLLPYGYTF
NA TRBJ1-5 NA TRBV19 TGTGCCAGTACCCTTCGACCGGTCAATCAGCCCCAGCATTTT CASTLRPVNQPQHF